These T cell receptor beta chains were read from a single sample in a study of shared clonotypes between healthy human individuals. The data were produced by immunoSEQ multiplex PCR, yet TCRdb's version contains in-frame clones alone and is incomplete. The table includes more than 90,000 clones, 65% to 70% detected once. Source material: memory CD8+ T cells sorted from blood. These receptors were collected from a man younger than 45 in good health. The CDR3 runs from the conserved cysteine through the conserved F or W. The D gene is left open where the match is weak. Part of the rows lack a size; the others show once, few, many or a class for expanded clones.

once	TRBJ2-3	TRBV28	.	CASSLDSSKADTQYF	TGTGCCAGCAGCCTAGACAGTTCTAAGGCAGATACGCAGTATTTT
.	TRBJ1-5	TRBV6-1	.	CASSELGGGGQPQHF	TGTGCCAGCAGTGAACTCGGGGGCGGCGGACAGCCCCAGCATTTT
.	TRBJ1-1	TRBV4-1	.	CASSPGTGTEVTEAFF	TGCGCCAGCAGCCCAGGAACCGGGACCGAAGTTACTGAAGCTTTCTTT
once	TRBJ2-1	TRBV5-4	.	CASSLGYEYNEQFF	TGTGCCAGCAGCTTGGGCTACGAATACAATGAGCAGTTCTTC
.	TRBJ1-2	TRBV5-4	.	CASPALSSHYGYTF	TGTGCCAGCCCCGCATTAAGTAGTCACTATGGCTACACCTTC
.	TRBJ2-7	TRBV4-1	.	CASSQDGAREQYF	TGCGCCAGCAGCCAAGACGGGGCACGCGAGCAGTACTTC
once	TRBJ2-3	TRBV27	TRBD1	CASSRPRGRRGGDTQYF	TGTGCCAGCAGCAGACCCAGGGGGCGCCGAGGTGGAGATACGCAGTATTTT
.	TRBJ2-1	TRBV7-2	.	CASSLPSNNEQFF	TGTGCCAGCAGCCTTCCCAGCAACAATGAGCAGTTCTTC
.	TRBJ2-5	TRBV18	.	CASSPSETQYF	TGTGCCAGCTCACCATCAGAGACCCAGTACTTC
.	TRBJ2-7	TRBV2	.	CASKPLPVSSSYEQYF	TGTGCCAGCAAGCCCCTGCCAGTGTCAAGCTCCTACGAGCAGTACTTC
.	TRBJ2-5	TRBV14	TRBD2	CASSQGGGLARLETQYF	TGTGCCAGCAGCCAGGGAGGGGGACTAGCTCGCCTAGAGACCCAGTACTTC
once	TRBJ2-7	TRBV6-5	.	CASTINYEQYF	TGTGCCAGCACCATCAATTACGAGCAGTACTTC
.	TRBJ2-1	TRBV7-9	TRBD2	CASSLGSGRRGEQFF	TGTGCCAGCAGCTTAGGAAGCGGGAGGAGGGGTGAGCAGTTCTTC
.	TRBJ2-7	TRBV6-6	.	CASSQGNSYEQYF	TGTGCCAGCAGTCAGGGTAACTCCTACGAGCAGTACTTC
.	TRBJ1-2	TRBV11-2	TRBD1	CASSLATGFGYTF	TGTGCCAGCAGCTTAGCGACAGGGTTTGGCTACACCTTC
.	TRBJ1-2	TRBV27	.	CASSFTQGHNYGYTF	TGTGCCAGCAGCTTTACTCAGGGCCATAACTATGGCTACACCTTC
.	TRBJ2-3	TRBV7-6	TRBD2	CASSLDVTSGNSGPDTQYF	TGTGCCAGCAGCTTAGATGTGACTAGCGGAAATAGCGGACCAGATACGCAGTATTTT
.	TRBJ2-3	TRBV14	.	CASSLSTDTQYF	TGTGCCAGCAGCCTAAGCACAGATACGCAGTATTTT
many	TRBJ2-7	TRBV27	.	CASSLLGQEQYF	TGTGCCAGCAGTTTATTAGGGCAGGAGCAGTACTTC
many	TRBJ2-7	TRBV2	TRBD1	CASGFRGQGGEGASYEQYF	TGTGCCAGCGGCTTTAGGGGACAGGGGGGCGAAGGGGCCTCCTACGAGCAGTACTTC
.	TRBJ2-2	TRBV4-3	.	CASSQGMGNAGELFF	TGCGCCAGCAGCCAAGGGATGGGGAACGCCGGGGAGCTGTTTTTT
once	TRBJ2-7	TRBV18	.	CASSLAYEQYF	TGTGCCAGCTCATTAGCCTACGAGCAGTACTTC
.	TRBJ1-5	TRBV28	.	CASSFLAYSNQPQHF	TGTGCCAGCAGTTTTTTGGCGTATAGCAATCAGCCCCAGCATTTT
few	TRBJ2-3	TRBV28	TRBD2	CASSPLELAAYTDTQYF	TGTGCCAGCAGCCCCCTCGAACTAGCGGCTTACACAGATACGCAGTATTTT
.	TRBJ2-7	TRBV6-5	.	CASSYHGVDYEQYF	TGTGCCAGCAGTTACCATGGCGTTGACTACGAGCAGTACTTC
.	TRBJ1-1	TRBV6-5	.	CASSYTKAHTEAFF	TGTGCCAGCAGTTACACGAAGGCCCACACTGAAGCTTTCTTT
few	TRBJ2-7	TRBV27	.	CASSFSAGILYEQYF	TGTGCCAGCAGTTTTTCCGCCGGGATTCTCTACGAGCAGTACTTC
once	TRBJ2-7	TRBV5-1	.	CASSAKQGSYEQYF	TGCGCCAGCAGCGCCAAACAGGGTTCCTACGAGCAGTACTTC
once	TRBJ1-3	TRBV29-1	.	CSVGWGLAGNTIYF	TGCAGCGTTGGTTGGGGGCTGGCTGGAAACACCATATATTTT